Below are 21 T cell receptor beta chains sequenced from a single sample in a study of blood T cell repertoires in COVID-19. Some clones are missing from TCRdb's copy, which holds only in-frame ones; the method was immunoSEQ multiplex PCR. The sample holds under 200,000 clones; about 80% are singletons and the top ten take roughly 8.4%. Material for sequencing was peripheral blood. These receptors all stem from a man aged 55-75 years with acute or convalescent COVID-19.

This sequence joins TRBV7-8 and TRBJ1-2, with 10 bases fitting TRBD1. Germline CDR1 reads SGHVS; CDR2 reads FQNEAQ. Trimming removed 5 bases from V and 0 bases from J; junction bases left unmatched: 9. The CDR3 is 17 residues long. The CDR3 loop reads CASSPRTGGPSNYGYTF. Written as DNA, the CDR3 is TGTGCCAGCAGCCCCAGGACAGGGGGACCCTCTAACTATGGCTACACCTTC.

There are a few counts of this clone. The V and J genes are TRBV5-1 and TRBJ1-3; possible D gene TRBD1, 6 bases. The CDR3 runs 15 residues. V shed 0 bases and J shed 4 bases, with 11 bases lying between them. Germline CDR1 reads SGHRS; CDR2 reads YFSETQ. The CDR3 DNA reads TGCGCCAGCAGCTTGGCAGGGGATTACGGAAACACCATATATTTT. Residues: CASSLAGDYGNTIYF.

The chain uses TRBV7-9 and TRBJ1-4, with 10 nucleotides matching TRBD1. V was pared by 10 bases and J by 6 bases, with 5 bases of the junction left unmatched. This CDR3 spans 13 amino acids. Germline V CDR1 and CDR2: SEHNR, FQNEAQ (reference sequence). The chain's CDR3 is CANSGTGDEKLFF. The CDR3 DNA reads as TGTGCCAATTCGGGGACAGGGGATGAAAAACTGTTTTTT. The whole variable domain, filled in from reference TRBV7-9 and TRBJ1-4, reads DTGVSQNPRHKITKRGQNVTFRCDPISEHNRLYWYRQTLGQGPEFLTYFQNEAQLEKSRLLSDRFSAERPKGSFSTLEIQRTEQGDSAMYLCANSGTGDEKLFFGSGTQLSVL.

The chain employs TRBV6-2 or TRBV6-3 and TRBJ1-3; perhaps TRBD1 as D (6 bases). CDR1 and CDR2 from the germline V gene are MNHEY and SVGEGT. The CDR3 runs 13 residues. V lost 5 bases, J lost 5 bases, and 10 bases lay in between. The CDR3 spells CASSRRDRNTIYF. The CDR3 DNA reads TGTGCCAGCAGTCGCCGGGACAGAAACACCATATATTTT.

The CDR3 coding sequence is TGTGCCAGCAGCCCTCAGGGTTGGGAGACCCAGTACTTC. The encoded protein is CASSPQGWETQYF. V and J are TRBV7-7 and TRBJ2-5, with a tentative D call TRBD1 (5 bases). Germline-derived CDR1 and CDR2 are SSHAT and FNYEAQ (reference sequence). The germline V and J ends were trimmed by 5 bases and 5 bases, with 12 bases remaining between them. This CDR3 has 13 amino acids. The complete variable domain, with remaining parts taken from reference TRBV7-7 and TRBJ2-5, reads GAGVSQSPRYKVTKRGQDVTLRCDPISSHATLYWYQQALGQGPEFLTYFNYEAQPDKSGLPSDRFSAERPEGSISTLTIQRTEQRDSAMYRCASSPQGWETQYFGPGTRLLVL.

The chain has TRBV7-2 and TRBJ1-2; maybe TRBD1 (5 bases). The CDR3 covers 16 residues. V was trimmed by 1 base and J by 4 bases, leaving 16 bases between them. Germline CDR1 reads SGHTA; CDR2 reads FQGNSA. Written as DNA, the CDR3 is TGTGCCAGCAGCTTAGACTCAGGGATGCGGGGCTATGGCTACACCTTC. Its protein is CASSLDSGMRGYGYTF.

The CDR3 DNA reads as TGTGCCTGGTGTGAGACGGAGGCCTATGGCTACACCTTC. Amino acid sequence: CAWCETEAYGYTF. The J gene is TRBJ1-2, the V gene TRBV30; D uncertain. Per the germline V gene, CDR1 is GTSNPN and CDR2 is SVGIG (reference sequence). CDR3 length equals 13 residues. V lost 5 bases, J lost 4 bases, and 14 bases lay in between.

V usage is TRBV30 and J usage is TRBJ2-5, with TRBD2 as a possible D gene (6 bases). The V gene lost 0 bases and the J gene lost 5 bases, with 10 bases spanning the gap. CDR1 is GTSNPN, CDR2 SVGIG, per germline (reference sequence). The CDR3 contains 13 residues. The chain's CDR3 is CAWSVGAGETQYF. The DNA for the CDR3 is TGTGCCTGGAGTGTTGGGGCGGGGGAGACCCAGTACTTC.

This clone was detected only a few times. The genes are TRBV4-1 and TRBJ1-5; D possibly corresponds to TRBD1 (5 bases). Germline CDR1 reads MGHRA; CDR2 reads YSYEKL. Trimming cost V 0 bases and J 5 bases, with 11 bases left between them. The CDR3 covers 15 residues. The CDR3 nucleotides are TGCGCCAGCAGCCAAGAAGCCCAGGGTTATCAGCCCCAGCATTTT. Amino acids: CASSQEAQGYQPQHF.

This clone turned up a few times. This rearrangement joins TRBV18 to TRBJ2-2, with a tentative D call TRBD1 (5 bases). V gave up 3 bases and J gave up 4 bases, with 12 bases separating them. The CDR3 runs 15 residues. In germline, CDR1 is KGHSH, CDR2 LQKENI. CDR3 amino acids: CASSPTQEITGELFF. In DNA form, the CDR3 reads TGTGCCAGCTCACCCACACAGGAGATCACCGGGGAGCTGTTTTTT.

This sequence joins TRBV5-4 and TRBJ2-3, with 7 positions matching TRBD1. This CDR3 spans 13 amino acids. Germline CDR1 SGHNT, CDR2 YYREEE (reference sequence). J was trimmed by 5 bases and V by 2 bases; bases with no gene match: 2. The CDR3 loop is CASSFDRVDTQYF. CDR3 DNA: TGTGCCAGCAGCTTCGACAGGGTAGATACGCAGTATTTT.

The chain combines TRBV5-1 with TRBJ2-7; weak D call: TRBD1 (6 bases). CDR3 size: 13 residues. Trimming removed 0 bases at V and 5 bases at J, with 9 bases between. The germline CDR1 and CDR2 sequences are SGHRS and YFSETQ. The CDR3 loop is CASSLEDSNEQYF. CDR3 DNA sequence: TGCGCCAGCAGCTTGGAGGACAGCAACGAGCAGTACTTC.

V usage is TRBV7-2 and J usage is TRBJ2-2, with a possible D match to TRBD1 (6 bases). Germline loops: CDR1 SGHTA, CDR2 FQGNSA. The CDR3 totals 16 residues. V shed 7 bases and J shed 1 base, with 16 bases lying between them. DNA of the CDR3: TGTGCCAGCAAGCTTTCCCAGGGGCGGAACACCGGGGAGCTGTTTTTT. It is translated as CASKLSQGRNTGELFF.

This clone was seen only once. The rearrangement links TRBV19 to TRBJ1-5; D is possibly TRBD1 (5 bases). Trimming pared 0 bases from V and 7 bases from J, leaving 10 bases between. The CDR3 runs 14 residues. Germline CDR1 and CDR2: LNHDA and SQIVND (reference sequence). The CDR3 DNA reads TGTGCCAGTAGTATAGAATCGGGGGTGCAGCCCCAGCATTTT. Protein: CASSIESGVQPQHF.

The chain carries TRBV30 and TRBJ2-3; TRBD2 aligns across 7 bases. The junction had 4 bases not matched to a gene; V was cut back by 4 bases and J by 0 bases. The CDR3 has 14 amino acids. Germline V gene sequence: CDR1 GTSNPN, CDR2 SVGIG (reference sequence). The CDR3 DNA is TGTGCCTGGACCTGGGGGGGTAGCACAGATACGCAGTATTTT. Encoded protein: CAWTWGGSTDTQYF.

This chain connects TRBV5-6 to TRBJ1-1; 7 nucleotides align to TRBD1. The germline CDR1 and CDR2 sequences are SGHDT and YYEEEE. The CDR3 runs 16 residues. V gave up 0 bases and J gave up 3 bases; unmatched junction bases: 8. The CDR3 loop is CASSLGGTGVHTEAFF. In DNA, the CDR3 is TGTGCCAGCAGCTTGGGAGGCACAGGGGTGCACACTGAAGCTTTCTTT.

The chain carries TRBV5-6 and TRBJ1-5; D not resolved. V lost 4 bases and J lost 0, with 8 bases in between. The germline V gene encodes CDR1 SGHDT and CDR2 YYEEEE. There are 14 residues in the CDR3. CDR3 protein: CASSVLDSNQPQHF. CDR3 coding DNA: TGTGCCAGCAGCGTATTAGATAGCAATCAGCCCCAGCATTTT.

The gene calls are TRBV15 and TRBJ1-2, with TRBD1 matching 7 bases. V lost 4 bases, J lost 3 bases, and 8 bases stayed unmatched. The CDR3 is 15 residues long. Per germline, CDR1 LNHNV and CDR2 YYDKDF (reference sequence). CDR3 protein: CATSTRDGTDYGYTF. The CDR3 nucleotides are TGTGCCACCAGCACACGAGATGGGACAGACTATGGCTACACCTTC.

The CDR3: CASSLGAAAYEQYF. Here the CDR3 DNA reads TGTGCCAGCAGCTTAGGGGCTGCAGCCTACGAGCAGTACTTC. V is TRBV11-2 and J is TRBJ2-7; D is undetermined. Trimming shortened V by 1 base and J by 2 bases, and 9 bases separated the two germline ends. The CDR3 consists of 14 residues. CDR1 SGHAT and CDR2 FQNNGV come from the germline V gene.

The genes are TRBV29-1 and TRBJ1-2, with a tentative D call TRBD1 (5 bases). CDR3 length: 13 residues. Trimming shortened V by 4 bases and J by 4 bases, and 13 bases separated the two germline ends. Germline lookup yields CDR1 SQVTM and CDR2 ANQGSEA. This CDR3 is CSVGAGSGYGYTF. For the CDR3, the DNA is TGCAGCGTTGGGGCAGGGTCTGGCTATGGCTACACCTTC. Using reference TRBV29-1 and TRBJ1-2 for the parts outside the CDR3, the full variable domain is SAVISQKPSRDICQRGTSLTIQCQVDSQVTMMFWYRQQPGQSLTLIATANQGSEATYESGFVIDKFPISRPNLTFSTLTVSNMSPEDSSIYLCSVGAGSGYGYTFGSGTRLTVV.

The rearrangement uses TRBV6-5 and TRBJ1-5; the match to TRBD1 covers 9 bases. The CDR3 spans 14 residues. CDR1 and CDR2 from the germline V gene are MNHEY and SVGAGI. J was trimmed by 6 bases and V by 6 bases; bases with no gene match: 6. The CDR3 loop reads CASSGGQGSQPQHF. For the CDR3, the DNA is TGTGCCAGCAGCGGGGGACAGGGCTCTCAGCCCCAGCATTTT.